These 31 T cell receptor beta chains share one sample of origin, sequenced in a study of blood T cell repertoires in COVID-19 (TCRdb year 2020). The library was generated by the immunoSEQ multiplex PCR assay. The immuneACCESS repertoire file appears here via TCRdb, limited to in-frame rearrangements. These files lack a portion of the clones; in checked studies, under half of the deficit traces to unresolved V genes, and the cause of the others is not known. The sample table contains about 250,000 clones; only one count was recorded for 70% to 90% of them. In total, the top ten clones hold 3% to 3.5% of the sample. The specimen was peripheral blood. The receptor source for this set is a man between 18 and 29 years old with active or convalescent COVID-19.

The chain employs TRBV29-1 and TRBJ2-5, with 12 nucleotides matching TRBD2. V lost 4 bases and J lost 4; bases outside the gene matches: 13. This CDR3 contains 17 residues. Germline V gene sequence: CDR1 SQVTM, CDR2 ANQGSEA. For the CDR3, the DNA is TGCAGCGTTGGAGGTGGGGGTGCTAGCGGGAGGGCAGAGACCCAGTACTTC. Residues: CSVGGGGASGRAETQYF.

The CDR3 loop reads CASSWLAGSRESSYNEQFF. The DNA of the CDR3 is TGTGCCAGCAGTTGGCTAGCGGGGTCCAGAGAGAGCTCCTACAATGAGCAGTTCTTC. The chain is built from TRBV6-2 or TRBV6-3 and TRBJ2-1, with 9 bases matching TRBD2. CDR1 and CDR2 from the germline V gene are MNHEY and SVGEGT. Trimming took 4 bases from V and 0 from J; bases not matched to a gene: 13. The CDR3 extends over 19 amino acids.

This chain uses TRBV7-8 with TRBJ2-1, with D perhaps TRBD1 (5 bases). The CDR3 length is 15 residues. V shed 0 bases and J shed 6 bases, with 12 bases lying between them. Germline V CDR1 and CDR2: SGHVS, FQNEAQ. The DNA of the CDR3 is TGTGCCAGCAGCTTAGCCCCCTTCCAGGGCAATGAGCAGTTCTTC. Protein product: CASSLAPFQGNEQFF.

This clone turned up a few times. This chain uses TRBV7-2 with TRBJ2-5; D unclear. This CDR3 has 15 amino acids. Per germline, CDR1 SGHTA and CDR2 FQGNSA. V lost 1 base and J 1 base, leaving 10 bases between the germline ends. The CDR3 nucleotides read TGTGCCAGCAGCTTAGTGGCCGGGTTCCAAGAGACCCAGTACTTC. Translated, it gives CASSLVAGFQETQYF.

The CDR3 here is CASSISLSGTTNTGELFF. The CDR3 coding sequence is TGTGCCAGTAGTATATCCCTATCCGGGACAACGAACACCGGGGAGCTGTTTTTT. The chain has TRBV19 and TRBJ2-2; tentatively, D is TRBD1 (6 bases). The CDR3 runs to 18 residues. Trimming left V 2 bases short and J 0 bases short, with 16 bases between. Looked up from germline, CDR1 is LNHDA and CDR2 is SQIVND (reference sequence).

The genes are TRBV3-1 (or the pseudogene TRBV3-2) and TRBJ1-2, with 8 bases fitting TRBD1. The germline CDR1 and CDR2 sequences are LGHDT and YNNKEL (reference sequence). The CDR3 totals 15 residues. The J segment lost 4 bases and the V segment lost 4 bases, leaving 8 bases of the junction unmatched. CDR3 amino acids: CASSLQGEKSYGYTF. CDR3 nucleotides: TGTGCCAGCAGCCTACAGGGGGAAAAATCCTATGGCTACACCTTC.

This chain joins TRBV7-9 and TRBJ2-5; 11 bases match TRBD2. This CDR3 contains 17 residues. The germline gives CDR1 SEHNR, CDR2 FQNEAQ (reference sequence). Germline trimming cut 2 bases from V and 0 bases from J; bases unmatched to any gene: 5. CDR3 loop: CASSLKTSGAYQETQYF. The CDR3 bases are TGTGCCAGCAGCTTAAAGACTAGCGGGGCGTACCAAGAGACCCAGTACTTC.

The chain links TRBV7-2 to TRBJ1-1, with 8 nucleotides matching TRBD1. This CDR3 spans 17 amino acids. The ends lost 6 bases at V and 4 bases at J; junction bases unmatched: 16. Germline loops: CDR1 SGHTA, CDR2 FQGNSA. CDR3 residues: CASRSGQGFYGFTEAFF. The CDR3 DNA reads TGTGCCAGCAGAAGCGGACAGGGATTTTATGGGTTCACTGAAGCTTTCTTT.

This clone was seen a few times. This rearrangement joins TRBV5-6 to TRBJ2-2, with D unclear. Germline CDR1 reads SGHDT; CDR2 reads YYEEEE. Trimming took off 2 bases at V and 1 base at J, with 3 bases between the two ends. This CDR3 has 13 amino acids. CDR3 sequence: CASSLLNTGELFF. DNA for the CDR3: TGTGCCAGCAGCTTACTGAACACCGGGGAGCTGTTTTTT.

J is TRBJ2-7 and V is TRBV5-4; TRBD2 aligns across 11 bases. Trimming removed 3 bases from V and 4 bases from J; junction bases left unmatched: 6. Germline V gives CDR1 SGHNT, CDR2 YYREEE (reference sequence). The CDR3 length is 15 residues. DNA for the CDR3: TGTGCCAGCAGCTCCGGCGGGACTAGCGGATACGAGCAGTACTTC. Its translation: CASSSGGTSGYEQYF. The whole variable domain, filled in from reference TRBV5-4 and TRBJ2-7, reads ETGVTQSPTHLIKTRGQQVTLRCSSQSGHNTVSWYQQALGQGPQFIFQYYREEENGRGNFPPRFSGLQFPNYSSELNVNALELDDSALYLCASSSGGTSGYEQYFGPGTRLTVT.

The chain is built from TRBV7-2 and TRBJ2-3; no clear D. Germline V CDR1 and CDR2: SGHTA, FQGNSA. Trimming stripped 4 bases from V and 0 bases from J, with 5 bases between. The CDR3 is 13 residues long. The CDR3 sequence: CASSSFSTDTQYF. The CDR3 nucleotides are TGTGCCAGCAGCTCCTTTAGCACAGATACGCAGTATTTT.

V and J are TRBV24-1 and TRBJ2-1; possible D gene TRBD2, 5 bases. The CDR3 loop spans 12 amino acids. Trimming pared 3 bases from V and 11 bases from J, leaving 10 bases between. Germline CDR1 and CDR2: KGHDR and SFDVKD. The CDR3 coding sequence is TGTGCCACCAGTGATGCTAGGGAGAAGCAGTTCTTC. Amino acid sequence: CATSDAREKQFF.

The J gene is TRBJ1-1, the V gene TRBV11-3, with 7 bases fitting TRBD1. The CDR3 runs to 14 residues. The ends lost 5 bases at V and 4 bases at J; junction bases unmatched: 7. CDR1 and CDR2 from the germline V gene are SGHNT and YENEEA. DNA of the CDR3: TGTGCCAGCAGCGAACAGGGGATGGGCACTGAAGCTTTCTTT. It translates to CASSEQGMGTEAFF.

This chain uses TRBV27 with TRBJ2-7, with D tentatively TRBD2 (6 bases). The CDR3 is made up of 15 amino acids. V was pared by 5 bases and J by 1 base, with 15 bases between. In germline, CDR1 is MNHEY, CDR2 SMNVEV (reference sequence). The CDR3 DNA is TGTGCCAGCAGTCCCGCTGGACTAAGATCCTACGAGCAGTACTTC. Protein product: CASSPAGLRSYEQYF.

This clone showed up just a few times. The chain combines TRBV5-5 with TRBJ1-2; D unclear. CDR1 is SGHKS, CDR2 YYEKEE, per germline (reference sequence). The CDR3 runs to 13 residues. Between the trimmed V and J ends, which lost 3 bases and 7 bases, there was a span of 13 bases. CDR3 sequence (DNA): TGTGCCAGCAGCTCCGTTCTGAGGGTTGGCTACACCTTC. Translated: CASSSVLRVGYTF.

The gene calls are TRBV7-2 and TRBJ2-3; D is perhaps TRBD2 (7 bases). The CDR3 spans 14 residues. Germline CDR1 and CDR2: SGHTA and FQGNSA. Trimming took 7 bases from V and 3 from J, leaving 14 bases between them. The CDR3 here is CASTPGGWTDTQYF. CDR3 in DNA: TGTGCCAGCACCCCGGGGGGCTGGACAGATACGCAGTATTTT.

The CDR3 nucleotides read TGCGCCAGCAGCTTGTTACCGGGGATTAGCAATCAGCCCCAGCATTTT. Protein product: CASSLLPGISNQPQHF. V gene TRBV5-1 combines with J gene TRBJ1-5; D unresolved. Per germline, CDR1 SGHRS and CDR2 YFSETQ. CDR3 length: 16 amino acids. Trimming took off 1 base at V and 0 bases at J, with 11 bases between the two ends.

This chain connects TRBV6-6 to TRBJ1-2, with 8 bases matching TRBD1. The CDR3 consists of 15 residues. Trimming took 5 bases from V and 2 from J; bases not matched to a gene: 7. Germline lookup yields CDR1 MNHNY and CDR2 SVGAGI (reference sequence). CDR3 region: CASSPTGEGNYGYTF. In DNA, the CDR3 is TGTGCCAGCAGTCCGACAGGGGAGGGAAACTATGGCTACACCTTC.

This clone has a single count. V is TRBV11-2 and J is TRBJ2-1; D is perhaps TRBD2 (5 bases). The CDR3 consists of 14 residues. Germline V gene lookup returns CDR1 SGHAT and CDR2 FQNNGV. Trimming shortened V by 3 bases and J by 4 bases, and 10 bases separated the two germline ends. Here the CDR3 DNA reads TGTGCCAGCAGCTTCCCCAGGAGGTACAATGAGCAGTTCTTC. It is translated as CASSFPRRYNEQFF.

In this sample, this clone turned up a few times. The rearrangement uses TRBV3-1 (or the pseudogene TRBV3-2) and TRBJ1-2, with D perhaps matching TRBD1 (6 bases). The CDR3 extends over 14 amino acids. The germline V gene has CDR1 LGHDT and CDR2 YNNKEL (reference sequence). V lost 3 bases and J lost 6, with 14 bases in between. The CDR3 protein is CASSHQTGWNGYTF. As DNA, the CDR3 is TGTGCCAGCAGCCACCAGACAGGCTGGAATGGCTACACCTTC.

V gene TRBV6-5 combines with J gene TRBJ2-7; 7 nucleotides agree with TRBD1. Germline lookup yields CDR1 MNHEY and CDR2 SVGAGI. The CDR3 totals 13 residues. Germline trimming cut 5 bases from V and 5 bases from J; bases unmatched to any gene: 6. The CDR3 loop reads CASSRQGVHEQYF. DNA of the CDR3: TGTGCCAGCAGTCGACAGGGCGTCCACGAGCAGTACTTC.

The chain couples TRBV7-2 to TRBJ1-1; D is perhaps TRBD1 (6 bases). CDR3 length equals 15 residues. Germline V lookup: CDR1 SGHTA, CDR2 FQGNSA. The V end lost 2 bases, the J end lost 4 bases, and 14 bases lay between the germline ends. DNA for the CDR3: TGTGCCAGCAGCTTAAGAATGGGGGCCGGCACTGAAGCTTTCTTT. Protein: CASSLRMGAGTEAFF.

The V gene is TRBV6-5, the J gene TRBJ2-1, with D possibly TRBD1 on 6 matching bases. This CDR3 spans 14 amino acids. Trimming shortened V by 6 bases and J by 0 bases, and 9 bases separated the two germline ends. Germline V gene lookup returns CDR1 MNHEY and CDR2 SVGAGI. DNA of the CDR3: TGTGCCAGCAGAGGGACAAACTCCTACAATGAGCAGTTCTTC. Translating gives CASRGTNSYNEQFF.

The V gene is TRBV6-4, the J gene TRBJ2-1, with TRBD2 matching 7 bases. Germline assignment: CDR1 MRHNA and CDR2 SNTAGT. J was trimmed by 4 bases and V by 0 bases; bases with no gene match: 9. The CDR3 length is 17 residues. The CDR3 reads CASSDSPSGASYNEQFF. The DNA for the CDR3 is TGTGCCAGCAGTGACTCCCCGAGCGGGGCCTCTTACAATGAGCAGTTCTTC.

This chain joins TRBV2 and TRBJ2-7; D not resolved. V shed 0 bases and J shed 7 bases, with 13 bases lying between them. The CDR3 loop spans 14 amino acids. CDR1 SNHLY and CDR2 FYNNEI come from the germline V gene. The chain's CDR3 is CASSEARPETEQYF. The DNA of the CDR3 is TGTGCCAGCAGTGAAGCCCGGCCCGAGACAGAGCAGTACTTC.

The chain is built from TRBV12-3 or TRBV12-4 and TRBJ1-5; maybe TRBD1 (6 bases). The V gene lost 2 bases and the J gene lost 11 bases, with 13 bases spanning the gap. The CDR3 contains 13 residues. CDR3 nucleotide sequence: TGTGCCAGCAGTTTAACAGGGTCTGAGGCCCAGCATTTT. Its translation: CASSLTGSEAQHF.

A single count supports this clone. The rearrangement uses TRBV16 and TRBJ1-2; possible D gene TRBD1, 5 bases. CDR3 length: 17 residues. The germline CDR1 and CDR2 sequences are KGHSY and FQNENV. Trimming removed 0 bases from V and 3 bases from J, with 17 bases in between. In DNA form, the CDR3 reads TGTGCCAGCAGCCAATCGCTGAGAACCAGGGCTCACTATGGCTACACCTTC. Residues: CASSQSLRTRAHYGYTF.

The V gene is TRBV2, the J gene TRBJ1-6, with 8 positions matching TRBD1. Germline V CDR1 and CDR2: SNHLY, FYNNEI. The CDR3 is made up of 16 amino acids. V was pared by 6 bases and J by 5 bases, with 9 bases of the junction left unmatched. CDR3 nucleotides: TGTGCCAGCAGCCTTGGAACAGGGGGAAATAATTCACCCCTCCACTTT. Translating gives CASSLGTGGNNSPLHF.

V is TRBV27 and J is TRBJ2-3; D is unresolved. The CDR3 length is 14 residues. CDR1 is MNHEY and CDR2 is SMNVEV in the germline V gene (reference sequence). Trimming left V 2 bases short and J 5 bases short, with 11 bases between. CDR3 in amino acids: CASSLGTPGDTQYF. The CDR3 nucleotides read TGTGCCAGCAGTTTAGGCACCCCGGGAGATACGCAGTATTTT.

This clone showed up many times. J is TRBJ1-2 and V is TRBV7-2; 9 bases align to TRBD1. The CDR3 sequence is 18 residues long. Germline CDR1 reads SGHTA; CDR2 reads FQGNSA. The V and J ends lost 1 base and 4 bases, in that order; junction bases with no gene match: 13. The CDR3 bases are TGTGCCAGCAGCTTAGGTCCCGGGACAGGGTTAGGTTCCTATGGCTACACCTTC. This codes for CASSLGPGTGLGSYGYTF.

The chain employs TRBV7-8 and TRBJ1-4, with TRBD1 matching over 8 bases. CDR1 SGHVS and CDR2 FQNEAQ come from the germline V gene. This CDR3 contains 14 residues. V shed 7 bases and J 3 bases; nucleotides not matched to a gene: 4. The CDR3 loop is CASKPRGPNEKLFF. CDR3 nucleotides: TGTGCCAGCAAACCCAGGGGGCCTAATGAAAAACTGTTTTTT.